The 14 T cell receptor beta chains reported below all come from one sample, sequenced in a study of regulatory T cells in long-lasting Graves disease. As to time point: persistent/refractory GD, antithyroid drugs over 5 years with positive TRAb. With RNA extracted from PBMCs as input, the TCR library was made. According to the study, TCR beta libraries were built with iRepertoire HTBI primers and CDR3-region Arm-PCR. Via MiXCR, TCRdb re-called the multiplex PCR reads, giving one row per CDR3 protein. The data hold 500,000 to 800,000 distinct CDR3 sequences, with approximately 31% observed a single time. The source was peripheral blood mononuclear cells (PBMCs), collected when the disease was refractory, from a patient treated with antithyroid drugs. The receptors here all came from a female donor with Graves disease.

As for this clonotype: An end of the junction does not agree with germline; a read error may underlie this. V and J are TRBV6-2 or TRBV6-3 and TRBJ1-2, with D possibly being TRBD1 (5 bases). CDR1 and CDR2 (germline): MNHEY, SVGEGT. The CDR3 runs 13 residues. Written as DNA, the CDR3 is TGTGCCGGCAGACAGATAGCTAACTATGGCTACACCTTC. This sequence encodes CAGRQIANYGYTF.

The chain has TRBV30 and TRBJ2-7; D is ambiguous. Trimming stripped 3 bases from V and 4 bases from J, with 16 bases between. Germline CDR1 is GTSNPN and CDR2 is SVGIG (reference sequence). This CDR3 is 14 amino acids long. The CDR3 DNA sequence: TGTGCCTGGAGCCTGACTGGGCGAGTTTACGAGCAGTACTTC. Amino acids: CAWSLTGRVYEQYF.

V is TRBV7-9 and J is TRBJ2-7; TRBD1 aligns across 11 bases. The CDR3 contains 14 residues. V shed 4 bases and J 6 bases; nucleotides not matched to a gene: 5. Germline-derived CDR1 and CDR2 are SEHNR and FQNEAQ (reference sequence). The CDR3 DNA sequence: TGTGCCAGCAGCTACACCGGGACAGGGGGCGAGCAGTACTTC. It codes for CASSYTGTGGEQYF.

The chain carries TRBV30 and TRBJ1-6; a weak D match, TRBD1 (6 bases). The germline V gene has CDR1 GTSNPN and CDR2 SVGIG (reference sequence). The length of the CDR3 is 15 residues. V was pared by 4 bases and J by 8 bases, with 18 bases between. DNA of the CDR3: TGTGCCTGGACCTCACCCTCAGGGGTTTATTCACCCCTCCACTTT. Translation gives CAWTSPSGVYSPLHF.

The CDR3 region is CASTPPGRSTEAFF. In nucleotides, the CDR3 is TGTGCCAGCACCCCTCCGGGCCGGAGCACTGAAGCTTTCTTT. The rearrangement joins TRBV28 to TRBJ1-1; unclear D gene. The CDR3 runs 14 residues. Trimming shortened V by 7 bases and J by 4 bases, and 16 bases separated the two germline ends. CDR1 is MDHEN and CDR2 is SYDVKM in the germline V gene.

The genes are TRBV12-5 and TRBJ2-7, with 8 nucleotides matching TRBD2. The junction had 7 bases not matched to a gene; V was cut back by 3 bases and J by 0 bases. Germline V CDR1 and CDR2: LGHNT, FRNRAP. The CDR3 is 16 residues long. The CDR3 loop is CASGFSTSASSYEQYF. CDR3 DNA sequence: TGTGCTAGTGGTTTCTCGACTAGCGCGAGCTCCTACGAGCAGTACTTC. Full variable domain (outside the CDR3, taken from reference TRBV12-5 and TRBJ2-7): DARVTQTPRHKVTEMGQEVTMRCQPILGHNTVFWYRQTMMQGLELLAYFRNRAPLDDSGMPKDRFSAEMPDATLATLKIQPSEPRDSAVYFCASGFSTSASSYEQYFGPGTRLTVT.

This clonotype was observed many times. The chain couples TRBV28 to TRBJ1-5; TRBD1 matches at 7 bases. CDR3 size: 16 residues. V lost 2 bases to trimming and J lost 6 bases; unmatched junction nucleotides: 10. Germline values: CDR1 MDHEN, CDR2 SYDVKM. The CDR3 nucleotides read TGTGCCAGCAGTTTAAGGACCTCGACAGGGAGTCAGCCCCAGCATTTT. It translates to CASSLRTSTGSQPQHF.

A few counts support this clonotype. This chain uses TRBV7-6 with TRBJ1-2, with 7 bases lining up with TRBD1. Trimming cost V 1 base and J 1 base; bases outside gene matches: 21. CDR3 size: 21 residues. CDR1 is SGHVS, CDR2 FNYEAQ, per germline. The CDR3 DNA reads TGTGCCAGCAGCTTAGAAGGTCCTTCGGGACAGCGGATGAGAGTTAACTATGGCTACACCTTC. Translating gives CASSLEGPSGQRMRVNYGYTF. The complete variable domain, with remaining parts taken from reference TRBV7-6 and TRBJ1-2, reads GAGVSQSPRYKVTKRGQDVALRCDPISGHVSLYWYRQALGQGPEFLTYFNYEAQQDKSGLPNDRFSAERPEGSISTLTIQRTEQRDSAMYRCASSLEGPSGQRMRVNYGYTFGSGTRLTVV.

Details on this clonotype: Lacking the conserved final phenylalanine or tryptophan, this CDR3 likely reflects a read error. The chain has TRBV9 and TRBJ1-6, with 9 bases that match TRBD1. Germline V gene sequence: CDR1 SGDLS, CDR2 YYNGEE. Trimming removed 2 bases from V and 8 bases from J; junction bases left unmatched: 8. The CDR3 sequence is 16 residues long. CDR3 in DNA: TGTGCCAGCAGCGTGGGAACGGGACAGGGTGATTCACCCCTCCACCTT. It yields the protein CASSVGTGQGDSPLHL.

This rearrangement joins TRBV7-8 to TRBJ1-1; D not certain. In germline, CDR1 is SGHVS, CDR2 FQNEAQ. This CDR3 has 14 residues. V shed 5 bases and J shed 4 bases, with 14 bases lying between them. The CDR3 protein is CASSETRTLTEAFF. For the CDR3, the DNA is TGTGCCAGCAGCGAAACCAGGACCCTCACTGAAGCTTTCTTT.

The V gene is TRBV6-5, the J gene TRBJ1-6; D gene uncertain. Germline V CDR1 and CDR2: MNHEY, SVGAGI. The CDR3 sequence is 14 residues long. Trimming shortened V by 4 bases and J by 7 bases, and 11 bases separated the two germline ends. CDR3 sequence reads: CASSLWHENSPLHF. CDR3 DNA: TGTGCCAGCAGTTTGTGGCACGAAAATTCACCCCTCCACTTT.

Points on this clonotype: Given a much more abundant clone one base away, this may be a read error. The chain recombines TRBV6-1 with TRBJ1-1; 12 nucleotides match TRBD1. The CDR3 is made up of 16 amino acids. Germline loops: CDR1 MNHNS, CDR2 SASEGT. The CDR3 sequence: CVSILSGTGGGTEAFF. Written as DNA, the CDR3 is TGTGTCAGCATCTTATCCGGGACAGGGGGCGGAACTGAAGCTTTCTTT.

The CDR3: CASSPARGNYGYTF. The CDR3 DNA reads as TGTGCCAGCAGCCCCGCCAGGGGTAACTATGGCTACACCTTC. The chain has TRBV7-9 and TRBJ1-2; possibly TRBD1 for D (6 bases). Trimming pared 5 bases from V and 1 base from J, leaving 11 bases between. CDR3 length equals 14 residues. Germline V gives CDR1 SEHNR, CDR2 FQNEAQ (reference sequence).

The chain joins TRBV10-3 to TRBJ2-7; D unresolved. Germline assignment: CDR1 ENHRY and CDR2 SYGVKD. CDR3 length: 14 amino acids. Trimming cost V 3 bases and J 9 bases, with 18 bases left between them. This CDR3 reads CAISERAEPIGQYF. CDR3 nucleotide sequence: TGTGCCATCAGTGAAAGGGCCGAGCCCATCGGGCAGTACTTC.